This TCR beta chain was profiled in a study of T cell changes during pregnancy in multiple sclerosis (dated by TCRdb to the late 2010s). In terms of the full investigation: The study examined how the T cell repertoire changed over the course of pregnancy in women with multiple sclerosis.

The CDR3 covers 18 residues, taking in both the cysteine and the phenylalanine. The entry retains the CDR3 DNA only, 54 bases that are in frame from base 1. CDR1 MGHRA and CDR2 YSYEKL were looked up in the germline V gene. V was cut back by 0 bases and J by 5 bases, leaving a gap of 22 bases between them. The library was obtained by the immunoSEQ multiplex PCR assay. TCRdb re-hosts the immuneACCESS table, in-frame sequences only. Its copies lack some clones; in the studies checked, an unresolved V gene accounts for under half of them, and the cause for the rest is not known. This sample gives roughly 93,000 clones in total; about 90% of them show up just once. The biggest ten clones account for roughly 2% of the sample. For this clone: No cognate antigen has been identified for it. The sample holds no much larger clone one base away, and base qualities are not on file.

The sequence links TRBV4-1 to TRBJ1-2; TRBD1 is a weak D gene call, 5 bases matching. The clonotype was recovered from a female donor in good health, enrolled as a control in a pregnancy study. This material consisted of peripheral blood, taken after pregnancy. The sequence in DNA is TGCGCCAGCAGCCAAGATACGGTGGGGCGGGAGGTCTCATATGGCTACACCTTC. Translated, it gives CASSQDTVGREVSYGYTF.